This T cell receptor (beta chain) was profiled in a study of breast tumors, draining lymph nodes, adjacent tissues. General study results and limits: That most tumor T cells come from lymph nodes remained unproven. Compared with lymph nodes, tumors were less diverse; compared with nontumor tissue, more.

V was pared by 4 bases and J by 5 bases, with 18 bases between. CDR1 SQVTM and CDR2 ANQGSEA come from the germline V gene. CDR3 length: 15 amino acids. TCRdb re-derived calls from the multiplex PCR reads in MiXCR, one entry per CDR3 protein. Of 150,000 to 200,000 distinct CDR3 sequences detected, around 29% appear once; the ten largest clones hold about 4.3%. Axillary draining lymph nodes of breast cancer patients supplied the node samples. Turning to this clonotype: The antigen remains undetermined.

The sample was axillary lymph node tissue. V usage is TRBV29-1 and J usage is TRBJ2-1, with D perhaps being TRBD1 or TRBD2 (5 bases each). The TCR originated in a female donor with breast cancer. Some clones in this sample may be carry-over from other donors' samples. The CDR3: CSVVYYLGDHNEQFF. The CDR3 coding sequence is TGCAGCGTTGTTTACTACTTAGGGGACCACAATGAGCAGTTCTTC.